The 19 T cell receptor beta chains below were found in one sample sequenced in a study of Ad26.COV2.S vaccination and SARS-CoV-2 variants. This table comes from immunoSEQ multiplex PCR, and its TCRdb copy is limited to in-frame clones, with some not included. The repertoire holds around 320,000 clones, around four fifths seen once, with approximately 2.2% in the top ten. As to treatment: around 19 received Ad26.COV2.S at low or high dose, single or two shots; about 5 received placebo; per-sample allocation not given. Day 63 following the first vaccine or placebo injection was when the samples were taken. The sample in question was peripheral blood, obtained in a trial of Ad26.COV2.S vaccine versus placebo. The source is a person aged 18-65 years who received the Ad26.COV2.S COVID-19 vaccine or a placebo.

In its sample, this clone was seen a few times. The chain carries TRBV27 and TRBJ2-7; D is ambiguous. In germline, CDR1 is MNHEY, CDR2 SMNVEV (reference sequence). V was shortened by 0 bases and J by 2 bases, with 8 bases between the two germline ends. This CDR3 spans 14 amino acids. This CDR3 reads CASSLSMMAYEQYF. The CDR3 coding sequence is TGTGCCAGCAGTTTATCGATGATGGCCTACGAGCAGTACTTC.

The CDR3 DNA follows: TGTGCCAGCAGCTTAGTTTCAGGGGCGAACACCGGGGAGCTGTTTTTT. Translated: CASSLVSGANTGELFF. The gene calls are TRBV7-6 and TRBJ2-2; D possibly corresponds to TRBD1 (6 bases). The CDR3 is 16 residues long. Trimming shortened V by 1 base and J by 0 bases, and 9 bases separated the two germline ends. CDR1 is SGHVS, CDR2 FNYEAQ, per germline.

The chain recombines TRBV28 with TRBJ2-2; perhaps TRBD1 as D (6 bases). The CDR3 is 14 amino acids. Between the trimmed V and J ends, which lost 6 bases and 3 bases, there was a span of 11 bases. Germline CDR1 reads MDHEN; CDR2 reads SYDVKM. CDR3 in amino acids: CASRQGGDTGELFF. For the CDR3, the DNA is TGTGCCAGCAGACAGGGTGGGGACACCGGGGAGCTGTTTTTT.

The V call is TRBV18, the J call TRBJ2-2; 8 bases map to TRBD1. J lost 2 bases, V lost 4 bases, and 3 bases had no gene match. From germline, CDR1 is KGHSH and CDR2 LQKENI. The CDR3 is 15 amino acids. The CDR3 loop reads CASSRTGGNTGELFF. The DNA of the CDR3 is TGTGCCAGCTCACGTACAGGGGGAAACACCGGGGAGCTGTTTTTT. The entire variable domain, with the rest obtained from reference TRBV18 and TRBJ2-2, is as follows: NAGVMQNPRHLVRRRGQEARLRCSPMKGHSHVYWYRQLPEEGLKFMVYLQKENIIDESGMPKERFSAEFPKEGPSILRIQQVVRGDSAAYFCASSRTGGNTGELFFGEGSRLTVL.

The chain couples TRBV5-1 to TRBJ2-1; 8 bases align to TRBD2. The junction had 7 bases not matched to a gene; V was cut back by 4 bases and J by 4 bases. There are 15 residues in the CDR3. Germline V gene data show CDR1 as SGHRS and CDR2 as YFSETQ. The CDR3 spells CASSHSSGGYNEQFF. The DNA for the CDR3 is TGCGCCAGCAGCCACTCCAGCGGGGGTTACAATGAGCAGTTCTTC.

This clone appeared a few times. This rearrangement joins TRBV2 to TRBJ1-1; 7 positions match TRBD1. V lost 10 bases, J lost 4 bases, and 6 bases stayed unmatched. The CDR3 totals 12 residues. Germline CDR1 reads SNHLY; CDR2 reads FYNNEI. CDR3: CATNRGPTEAFF. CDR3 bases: TGTGCCACCAACAGGGGTCCCACTGAAGCTTTCTTT.

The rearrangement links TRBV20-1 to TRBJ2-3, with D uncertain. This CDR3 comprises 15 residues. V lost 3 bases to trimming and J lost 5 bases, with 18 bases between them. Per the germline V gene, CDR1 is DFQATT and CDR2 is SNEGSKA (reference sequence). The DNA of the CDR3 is TGCAGTGCTAGTACCCCGTATCGTCTCCTAGATACGCAGTATTTT. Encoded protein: CSASTPYRLLDTQYF.

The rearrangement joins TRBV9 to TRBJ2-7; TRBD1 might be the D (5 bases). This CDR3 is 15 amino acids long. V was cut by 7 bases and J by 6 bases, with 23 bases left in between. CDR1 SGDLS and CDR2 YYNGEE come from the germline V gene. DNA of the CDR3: TGTGCCAGCGGCCAGACGGAGACAGTTACTTCCGAGCAGTACTTC. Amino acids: CASGQTETVTSEQYF.

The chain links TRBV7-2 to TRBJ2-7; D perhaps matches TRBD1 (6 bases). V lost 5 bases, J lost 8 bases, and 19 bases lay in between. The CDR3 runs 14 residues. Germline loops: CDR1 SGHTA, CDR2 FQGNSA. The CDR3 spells CASSLETGSSQQYF. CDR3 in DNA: TGTGCCAGCAGCCTGGAGACAGGCTCCAGCCAGCAGTACTTC.

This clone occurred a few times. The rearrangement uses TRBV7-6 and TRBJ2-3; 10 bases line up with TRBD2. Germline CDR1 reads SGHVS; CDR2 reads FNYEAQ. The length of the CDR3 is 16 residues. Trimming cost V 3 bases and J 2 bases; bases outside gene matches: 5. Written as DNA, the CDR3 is TGTGCCAGCAGCTTCCCTAGCGGGGGCCTCACAGATACGCAGTATTTT. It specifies CASSFPSGGLTDTQYF.

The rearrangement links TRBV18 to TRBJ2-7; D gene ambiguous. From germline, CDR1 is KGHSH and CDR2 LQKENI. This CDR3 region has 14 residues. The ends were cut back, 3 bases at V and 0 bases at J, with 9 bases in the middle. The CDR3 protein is CASSPGVHSYEQYF. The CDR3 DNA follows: TGTGCCAGCTCACCTGGAGTACACTCCTACGAGCAGTACTTC.

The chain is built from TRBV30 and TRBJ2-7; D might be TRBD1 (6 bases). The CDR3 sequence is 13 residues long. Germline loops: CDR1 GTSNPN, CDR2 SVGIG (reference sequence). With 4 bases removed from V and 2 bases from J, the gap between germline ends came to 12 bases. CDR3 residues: CAWNFEGAYEQYF. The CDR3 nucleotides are TGTGCCTGGAACTTCGAGGGGGCCTACGAGCAGTACTTC.

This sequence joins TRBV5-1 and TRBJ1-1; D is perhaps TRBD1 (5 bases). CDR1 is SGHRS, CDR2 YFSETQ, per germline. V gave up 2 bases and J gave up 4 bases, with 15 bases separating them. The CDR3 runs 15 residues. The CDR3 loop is CASSLGAAGTTEAFF. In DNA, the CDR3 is TGCGCCAGCAGCTTAGGCGCGGCGGGGACCACTGAAGCTTTCTTT.

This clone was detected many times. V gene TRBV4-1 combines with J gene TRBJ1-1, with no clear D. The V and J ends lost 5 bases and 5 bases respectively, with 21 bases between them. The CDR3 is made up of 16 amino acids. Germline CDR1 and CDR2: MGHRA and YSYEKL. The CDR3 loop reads CASSFLGFIGGTEAFF. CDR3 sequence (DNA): TGCGCCAGCAGCTTCCTGGGTTTCATCGGAGGGACTGAAGCTTTCTTT.

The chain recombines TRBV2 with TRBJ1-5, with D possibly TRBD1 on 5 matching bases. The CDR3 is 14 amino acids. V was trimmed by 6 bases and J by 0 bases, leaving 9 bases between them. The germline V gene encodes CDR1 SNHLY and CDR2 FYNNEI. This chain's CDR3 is CASRGLGSNQPQHF. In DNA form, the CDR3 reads TGTGCCAGCAGGGGGCTCGGTAGCAATCAGCCCCAGCATTTT. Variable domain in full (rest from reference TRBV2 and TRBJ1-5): EPEVTQTPSHQVTQMGQEVILRCVPISNHLYFYWYRQILGQKVEFLVSFYNNEISEKSEIFDDQFSVERPDGSNFTLKIRSTKLEDSAMYFCASRGLGSNQPQHFGDGTRLSIL.

The chain's CDR3 is CASSSRDRGRNQPQHF. The CDR3 DNA reads TGTGCCAGCAGTTCTCGGGACAGGGGGCGTAATCAGCCCCAGCATTTT. This chain connects TRBV28 to TRBJ1-5; 12 bases align to TRBD1. Germline CDR1 MDHEN, CDR2 SYDVKM. J gave up 4 bases and V 4 bases, and 5 bases lay outside the gene matches. This CDR3 has 16 residues. Full variable domain (outside the CDR3, taken from reference TRBV28 and TRBJ1-5): DVKVTQSSRYLVKRTGEKVFLECVQDMDHENMFWYRQDPGLGLRLIYFSYDVKMKEKGDIPEGYSVSREKKERFSLILESASTNQTSMYLCASSSRDRGRNQPQHFGDGTRLSIL.

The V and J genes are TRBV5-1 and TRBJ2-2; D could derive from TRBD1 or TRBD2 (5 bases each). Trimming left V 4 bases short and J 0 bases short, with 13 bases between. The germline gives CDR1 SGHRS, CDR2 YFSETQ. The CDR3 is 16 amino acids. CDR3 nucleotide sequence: TGCGCCAGCAGCCCCCACGGGGCCACGAACACCGGGGAGCTGTTTTTT. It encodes CASSPHGATNTGELFF.

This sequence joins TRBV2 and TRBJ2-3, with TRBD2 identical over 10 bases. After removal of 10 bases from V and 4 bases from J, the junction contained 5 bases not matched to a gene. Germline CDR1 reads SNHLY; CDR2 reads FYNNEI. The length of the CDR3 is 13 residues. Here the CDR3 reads CATSGGAPDTQYF. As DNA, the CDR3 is TGTGCCACCAGCGGGGGGGCCCCAGATACGCAGTATTTT.

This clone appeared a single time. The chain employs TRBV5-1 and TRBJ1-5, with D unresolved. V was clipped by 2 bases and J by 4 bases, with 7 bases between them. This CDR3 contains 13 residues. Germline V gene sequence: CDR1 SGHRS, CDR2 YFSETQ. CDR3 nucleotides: TGCGCCAGCAGCTTCGGAGGGAATCAGCCCCAGCATTTT. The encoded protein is CASSFGGNQPQHF.